This T cell receptor (beta chain) was obtained from a study of shared clonotypes between healthy human individuals. For this clone: Antigen unknown.

Study-wide points: Despite large depth, rarefaction showed incomplete sorted-subset sequencing.

Germline CDR1 reads MDHEN; CDR2 reads SYDVKM. V was pared by 7 bases and J by 0 bases, with 8 bases of the junction left unmatched. The CDR3 consists of 16 residues. The protocol was immunoSEQ multiplex PCR, while the TCRdb copy is restricted to in-frame clones and leaves out a portion. The sample gives approximately 2,300,000 clones, 80% to 95% of which show up once; about 0.36% is in the top ten. The TCR was taken from a man aged 18 to 29 in good health. Some clones in this sample may be carry-over from other donors' samples. The sequenced material came from naive CD4+ T cells from PBMCs. Subset specified: CD45RA+ positively selected. V is TRBV28 and J is TRBJ2-2; 7 nucleotides align to TRBD1. Here the CDR3 DNA reads TGTGCCAGCACCTCAACCGGGACAGCGAACACCGGGGAGCTGTTTTTT. Encoded protein: CASTSTGTANTGELFF.